The 26 T cell receptor beta chains in this list originate from one sample, sequenced in a study of spatial heterogeneity in lung cancer. From the 5' RACE reads, TCRdb called clonotypes with MiXCR, one entry per CDR3 protein. The sample records roughly 79,000 distinct CDR3 sequences, 10% to 15% being singletons. Time point here: sample taken at primary tumor resection. Sequencing of whole RNA from tumor, nontumor lung or frozen PBMC involved no sorting. Sequenced material: PBMCs, taken at surgery. Receptors were obtained from a male donor with early-stage non-small cell lung cancer.

CDR3 sequence reads: CSVEEGTEVSGANVLTF. The CDR3 coding sequence is TGCAGCGTTGAAGAAGGGACAGAAGTCTCTGGGGCCAACGTCCTGACTTTC. This chain connects TRBV29-1 to TRBJ2-6; 7 bases fit TRBD1. V was clipped by 0 bases and J by 0 bases; unmatched bases: 5. CDR1 is SQVTM, CDR2 ANQGSEA, per germline. This CDR3 contains 17 residues.

J is TRBJ2-1 and V is TRBV7-8; the match to TRBD2 covers 9 bases. Unmatched junction bases numbered 6, after V lost 5 bases and J lost 4 bases. CDR1 and CDR2 from the germline V gene are SGHVS and FQNEAQ. The CDR3 covers 15 residues. In nucleotides, the CDR3 is TGTGCCAGCAGCCAGCGGGGGGCCAGTTACAATGAGCAGTTCTTC. It codes for CASSQRGASYNEQFF.

The sample holds many counts of this clonotype. The chain is built from TRBV6-1 and TRBJ1-5, with a weak D call TRBD1 (6 bases). V gave up 7 bases and J gave up 0 bases, with 16 bases separating them. The CDR3 is 16 residues long. Germline CDR1 and CDR2: MNHNS and SASEGT. The CDR3 region has the DNA TGTGCCAGCACCAGGAACGGGGGCTATAGCAATCAGCCCCAGCATTTT. Translation gives CASTRNGGYSNQPQHF.

This clonotype was picked up a small number of times. The chain carries TRBV18 and TRBJ2-1; 7 nucleotides line up with TRBD2. J was trimmed by 9 bases and V by 2 bases; bases with no gene match: 1. The CDR3 sequence is 12 residues long. Germline CDR1 is KGHSH and CDR2 is LQKENI. The CDR3 sequence: CASSPSGVEQFF. The DNA of the CDR3 is TGTGCCAGCTCACCAAGCGGGGTTGAGCAGTTCTTC.

The V and J genes are TRBV7-3 and TRBJ2-6, with no clear D. This CDR3 is built from 16 residues. Germline lookup yields CDR1 SGHTA and CDR2 FQGTGA. Deletions cut 0 bases from V and 1 base from J, with 7 bases between. CDR3 coding DNA: TGTGCCAGCAGCTTAACGCCGGCTTCTGGGGCCAACGTCCTGACTTTC. This codes for CASSLTPASGANVLTF.

This clonotype has just a few counts. The V call is TRBV24-1, the J call TRBJ2-1; D not certain. The CDR3 length is 15 residues. Trimming took off 7 bases at V and 2 bases at J, with 14 bases between the two ends. The germline V gene has CDR1 KGHDR and CDR2 SFDVKD. CDR3 residues: CATSRGRAAYNEQFF. CDR3 nucleotides: TGTGCCACCAGCCGAGGAAGAGCTGCCTACAATGAGCAGTTCTTC.

This clonotype was recorded at least ten times. The chain joins TRBV20-1 to TRBJ2-5, with 10 bases lining up with TRBD2. This CDR3 has 15 residues. The ends lost 5 bases at V and 2 bases at J; junction bases unmatched: 8. Germline-derived CDR1 and CDR2 are DFQATT and SNEGSKA (reference sequence). The CDR3 protein is CSALLTSGYQETQYF. The CDR3 DNA is TGCAGTGCTCTCCTGACTAGCGGGTATCAAGAGACCCAGTACTTC.

This clonotype was observed a few times. The chain's CDR3 is CASSPGLAYEQYF. The CDR3 nucleotides are TGTGCCAGCTCCCCGGGACTAGCCTACGAGCAGTACTTC. The V call is TRBV18, the J call TRBJ2-7; 8 nucleotides align to TRBD2. The trim removed 6 bases at V and 2 bases at J, leaving 3 bases unmatched. The CDR3 length is 13 residues. The germline V gene has CDR1 KGHSH and CDR2 LQKENI.

This clonotype appeared a few times. The rearrangement links TRBV20-1 to TRBJ2-7; no clear D. V lost 6 bases to trimming and J lost 3 bases, with 12 bases between them. The CDR3 sequence is 12 residues long. From germline, CDR1 is DFQATT and CDR2 SNEGSKA (reference sequence). CDR3 sequence (DNA): TGCAGTGCCAGCAGCGCGAACTACGAGCAGTACTTC. As protein: CSASSANYEQYF.

This clonotype was picked up many times. The V and J genes are TRBV7-9 and TRBJ1-5; TRBD1 aligns across 7 bases. Per germline, CDR1 SEHNR and CDR2 FQNEAQ (reference sequence). The CDR3 loop spans 15 amino acids. V gave up 5 bases and J gave up 4 bases; unmatched junction bases: 8. The CDR3 region is CASSRGTERNQPQHF. Here the CDR3 DNA reads TGTGCCAGCAGCCGCGGGACAGAGAGAAATCAGCCCCAGCATTTT.

This chain uses TRBV18 with TRBJ1-1; D unresolved. The germline gives CDR1 KGHSH, CDR2 LQKENI. Trimming removed 1 base at V and 6 bases at J, with 9 bases between. The CDR3 loop spans 13 amino acids. The CDR3 protein is CASSPQGDAEAFF. CDR3 DNA: TGTGCCAGCTCACCACAGGGTGACGCTGAAGCTTTCTTT.

This clonotype was seen ten or more times. The CDR3 is CASSPFASSGEGEQFF. CDR3 sequence (DNA): TGTGCCAGCAGCCCCTTTGCTTCGAGCGGAGAAGGTGAGCAGTTCTTC. The rearrangement uses TRBV7-9 and TRBJ2-1; D may be TRBD2 (5 bases). Germline V lookup: CDR1 SEHNR, CDR2 FQNEAQ (reference sequence). CDR3 size: 16 residues. Trimming removed 5 bases at V and 9 bases at J, with 23 bases between.

The chain links TRBV5-1 to TRBJ2-1; tentative D call: TRBD2 (6 bases). CDR1 and CDR2 from the germline V gene are SGHRS and YFSETQ. This CDR3 has 16 residues. V lost 2 bases and J lost 5, with 17 bases in between. CDR3 in amino acids: CASSFRDLLRDNEQFF. The CDR3 DNA reads TGCGCCAGCAGCTTCCGGGACTTACTTAGGGACAATGAGCAGTTCTTC.

The J gene is TRBJ2-1, the V gene TRBV5-1, with no clear D. Looked up from germline, CDR1 is SGHRS and CDR2 is YFSETQ. With 4 bases removed from V and 5 bases from J, the gap between germline ends came to 10 bases. CDR3 size: 13 residues. The CDR3 nucleotides are TGCGCCAGCAGCCTAGACACGAACAATGAGCAGTTCTTC. This translates into CASSLDTNNEQFF. Full variable domain (remainder filled in from reference TRBV5-1 and TRBJ2-1): KAGVTQTPRYLIKTRGQQVTLSCSPISGHRSVSWYQQTPGQGLQFLFEYFSETQRNKGNFPGRFSGRQFSNSRSEMNVSTLELGDSALYLCASSLDTNNEQFFGPGTRLTVL.

The V gene is TRBV7-3, the J gene TRBJ2-3; no clear D. V lost 5 bases and J 5 bases, leaving 14 bases between the germline ends. The CDR3 contains 14 residues. Germline V gene lookup returns CDR1 SGHTA and CDR2 FQGTGA. CDR3 region: CASSRDFSGDTQYF. In nucleotides, the CDR3 is TGTGCCAGCAGCAGGGATTTTTCGGGAGATACGCAGTATTTT.

This clonotype was detected ten times or more. The chain joins TRBV2 to TRBJ1-6; perhaps TRBD1 as D (6 bases). From germline, CDR1 is SNHLY and CDR2 FYNNEI. Trimming left V 6 bases short and J 10 bases short, with 16 bases between. The CDR3 has 14 amino acids. CDR3 region: CASRRGEGESPLHF. The CDR3 DNA reads TGTGCCAGCAGACGGGGTGAGGGGGAATCACCCCTCCACTTT.

This clonotype was seen more than once but under ten times. This rearrangement joins TRBV20-1 to TRBJ2-1, with a tentative D call TRBD2 (6 bases). Germline V gene sequence: CDR1 DFQATT, CDR2 SNEGSKA (reference sequence). Trimming left V 5 bases short and J 0 bases short, with 8 bases between. The CDR3 covers 13 residues. This CDR3 is CSAVAASYNEQFF. CDR3 nucleotide sequence: TGCAGTGCTGTAGCGGCCTCCTACAATGAGCAGTTCTTC.

The CDR3 region has the DNA TGTGCCTGGGCAGGGGGCCTATTTGCCTACAATGAGCAGTTCTTC. It is translated as CAWAGGLFAYNEQFF. V gene TRBV30 combines with J gene TRBJ2-1; TRBD1 agrees at 8 bases. Germline CDR1 GTSNPN, CDR2 SVGIG (reference sequence). Trimming took 5 bases from V and 2 from J; bases not matched to a gene: 8. The CDR3 totals 15 residues.

The table lists this clonotype with a few counts. V is TRBV20-1 and J is TRBJ1-1; D gene unclear. The germline V and J ends were trimmed by 6 bases and 8 bases, with 13 bases remaining between them. Germline-derived CDR1 and CDR2 are DFQATT and SNEGSKA (reference sequence). The CDR3 runs 11 residues. The CDR3 DNA sequence: TGCAGTGCCTTGTCGGCCGTCGAAGCTTTCTTT. Residues: CSALSAVEAFF.

This clonotype appeared a few times. The chain recombines TRBV9 with TRBJ1-4, with 8 bases lining up with TRBD1. Germline loops: CDR1 SGDLS, CDR2 YYNGEE. The CDR3 consists of 15 residues. V shed 3 bases and J 8 bases; nucleotides not matched to a gene: 9. The CDR3 DNA follows: TGTGCCAGCAGCGGAGGGACAGGTGGATCCGAAAAACTGTTTTTT. Translated: CASSGGTGGSEKLFF.

The chain is built from TRBV5-1 and TRBJ2-7; 7 bases map to TRBD1. V shed 2 bases and J 1 base; nucleotides not matched to a gene: 3. CDR1 is SGHRS, CDR2 YFSETQ, per germline. This CDR3 has 14 residues. This CDR3 reads CASSFTGQSYEQYF. The CDR3 nucleotides read TGCGCCAGCAGCTTTACGGGACAGTCCTACGAGCAGTACTTC. Full variable domain (outside the CDR3, taken from reference TRBV5-1 and TRBJ2-7): KAGVTQTPRYLIKTRGQQVTLSCSPISGHRSVSWYQQTPGQGLQFLFEYFSETQRNKGNFPGRFSGRQFSNSRSEMNVSTLELGDSALYLCASSFTGQSYEQYFGPGTRLTVT.

This clonotype was counted only a few times. The genes are TRBV7-8 and TRBJ1-6, with D tentatively TRBD1 (5 bases). Germline V lookup: CDR1 SGHVS, CDR2 FQNEAQ. This CDR3 region has 15 residues. Trimming removed 5 bases from V and 8 bases from J, with 16 bases in between. The CDR3 DNA reads as TGTGCCAGCAGCCCTCTCCCCCTAGGGGATTCACCCCTCCACTTT. Its translation: CASSPLPLGDSPLHF.

This clonotype was observed at least ten times. This rearrangement joins TRBV6-5 to TRBJ2-1; possible D gene TRBD2, 5 bases. This CDR3 contains 18 residues. The V gene lost 3 bases and the J gene lost 0 bases, with 18 bases spanning the gap. CDR1 and CDR2 (germline): MNHEY, SVGAGI. CDR3 amino acids: CASSYLGYPGSSYNEQFF. The CDR3 DNA reads TGTGCCAGCAGTTATCTCGGCTACCCGGGGAGCTCCTACAATGAGCAGTTCTTC.

This chain joins TRBV6-4 and TRBJ2-2, with D perhaps assigned TRBD1 or TRBD2 (5 bases each). The CDR3 has 16 amino acids. CDR1 and CDR2 from the germline V gene are MRHNA and SNTAGT. The V and J ends lost 8 bases and 4 bases respectively, with 20 bases between them. The CDR3 DNA reads TGTGCCAGCTCAAAAGGCTCCGGGACCTTCACCGGGGAGCTGTTTTTT. Translating gives CASSKGSGTFTGELFF.

This clonotype was detected a few times. This chain links TRBV23-1 with TRBJ2-2; D is unresolved. TRBV23-1 is an ORF, with its function uncertain. This CDR3 is built from 14 residues. V was pared by 8 bases and J by 2 bases, with 12 bases between. CDR3 sequence reads: CASRYWLNTGELFF. The CDR3 coding sequence is TGCGCCAGCCGTTACTGGCTTAACACCGGGGAGCTGTTTTTT.

The chain joins TRBV14 to TRBJ2-7, with D unresolved. Germline-derived CDR1 and CDR2 are SGHDN and FVKESK. There are 13 residues in the CDR3. V lost 3 bases and J lost 0, with 6 bases in between. The CDR3 loop is CASSQGSSYEQYF. The CDR3 nucleotides read TGTGCCAGCAGCCAGGGCAGCTCCTACGAGCAGTACTTC.